The text below deals with one T cell receptor (beta chain). What it recognizes is unknown. A read error may produce the germline difference seen at one junction end. The sample belongs to a study of vaccination and CD4 T cells after COVID-19. The overall study: Convalescent persons amounted to six males plus four females, two of whom were Hispanic.

The assay that was used to sequence DNA from cultured CD4+ T cells was the Oncomine TCR Beta short-read assay. TCRdb processed the PCR reads anew with MiXCR; each CDR3 protein has one entry. Here the sample spans approximately 12,000 distinct CDR3 sequences, approximately 64% being singletons. Germline CDR1 DFQATT, CDR2 SNEGSKA (reference sequence). This CDR3 spans 12 amino acids. Stated treatment: approximately 9-day PBMC culture with coronavirus spike peptide pools or control peptides (ViraFEST assay). Dates of PCR positivity, March to December 2020, preceded the US Alpha, Beta and Delta variants. PBMCs, plated at around 2 million per well, were grown in the presence of 10 IU/ml IL-2 and roughly 9.5 ug/ml peptide pools. The medium had half its volume replaced with fresh IL-2 medium on days 3 and 7.

This specimen consisted of CD4+ T cells from blood, cultured in vitro, obtained before SARS-CoV-2 vaccination. This receptor was identified in a human donor who had recovered from COVID-19. This chain links TRBV20-1 with TRBJ1-2, with a possible D match to TRBD1 (6 bases). The CDR3 DNA follows: TGCAGCGCTAGGGGGGGCGCTTACAGCTACACCTTC. Protein sequence: CSARGGAYSYTF.